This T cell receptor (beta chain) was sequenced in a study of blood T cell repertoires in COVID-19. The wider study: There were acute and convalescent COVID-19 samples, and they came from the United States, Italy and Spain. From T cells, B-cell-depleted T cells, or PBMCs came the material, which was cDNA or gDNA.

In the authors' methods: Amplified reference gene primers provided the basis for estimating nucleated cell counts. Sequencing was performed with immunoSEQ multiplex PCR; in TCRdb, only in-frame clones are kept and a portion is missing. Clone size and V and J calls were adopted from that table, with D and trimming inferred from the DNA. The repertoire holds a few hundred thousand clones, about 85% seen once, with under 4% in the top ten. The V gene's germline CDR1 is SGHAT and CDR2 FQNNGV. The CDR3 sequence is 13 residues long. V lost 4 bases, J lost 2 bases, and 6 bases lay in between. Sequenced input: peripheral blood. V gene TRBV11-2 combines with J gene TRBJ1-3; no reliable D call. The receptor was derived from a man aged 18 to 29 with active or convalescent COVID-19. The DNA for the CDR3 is TGTGCCAGCAGCTCCCCTCCTGGAAACACCATATATTTT. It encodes CASSSPPGNTIYF.